Listed below are T cell receptor beta chains from one sample, sequenced in a study of T cell responses to AZD1222 COVID-19 vaccine. Assay: immunoSEQ multiplex PCR; the TCRdb copy retains only in-frame clones and omits some. The data contain 150,000 or so clones, roughly nine tenths of them singletons. Sample: peripheral blood, taken 28 days after the second AZD1222 dose. These receptors originate from an adult who received the AZD1222 COVID-19 vaccine. The CDR3 runs from the conserved cysteine through the conserved F or W. Each record gives: clone size, V gene, D gene, J gene, CDR3 DNA, CDR3 protein. A D gene is named only where the DNA matches it firmly. Some rows have no size entry. The others give once, few or many, or a class for an expanded clone.

clone size: -
V gene: TRBV27
D gene: -
J gene: TRBJ1-4
CDR3 DNA: TGTGCCAGCAGTTTAATTCTCGGAAGGAAACTGTTTTTT
CDR3 protein: CASSLILGRKLFF

clone size: -
V gene: TRBV7-9
D gene: -
J gene: TRBJ1-1
CDR3 DNA: TGTGCCAGCAGTTCGGACATCCCCGGGCCCACTGAAGCTTTCTTT
CDR3 protein: CASSSDIPGPTEAFF

clone size: -
V gene: TRBV28
D gene: TRBD1
J gene: TRBJ2-2
CDR3 DNA: TGTGCCAGCAGTTTATGGGGACAGATAAACACCGGGGAGCTGTTTTTT
CDR3 protein: CASSLWGQINTGELFF

clone size: -
V gene: TRBV2
D gene: -
J gene: TRBJ1-5
CDR3 DNA: TGTGCCAGCAGCGGGGGGATTGGGGCAAATCAGCCCCAGCATTTT
CDR3 protein: CASSGGIGANQPQHF

clone size: -
V gene: TRBV6-1
D gene: TRBD1
J gene: TRBJ2-7
CDR3 DNA: TGTGCCAGCAGTGAACCGACAGGGTACTCCTACGAGCAGTACTTC
CDR3 protein: CASSEPTGYSYEQYF

clone size: -
V gene: TRBV23-1
D gene: -
J gene: TRBJ2-3
CDR3 DNA: TGCGCCAGCAGTCAATGGGGTAGGGAGGATACGCAGTATTTT
CDR3 protein: CASSQWGREDTQYF

clone size: -
V gene: TRBV14
D gene: -
J gene: TRBJ2-1
CDR3 DNA: TGTGCCAGCAGCCAAGATCTGTACAATGAGCAGTTCTTC
CDR3 protein: CASSQDLYNEQFF

clone size: -
V gene: TRBV2
D gene: TRBD1
J gene: TRBJ1-6
CDR3 DNA: TGTGCCAGCAGACGGGACAGGGGGAACTCACCCCTCCACTTT
CDR3 protein: CASRRDRGNSPLHF

clone size: -
V gene: TRBV28
D gene: -
J gene: TRBJ2-5
CDR3 DNA: TGTGCCAGCAGTTTAGCTACAGGGGGAGGGTTAGAGACCCAGTACTTC
CDR3 protein: CASSLATGGGLETQYF

clone size: -
V gene: TRBV28
D gene: -
J gene: TRBJ1-4
CDR3 DNA: TGTGCCAGCAGTTTTAATCAGGGGCTCGGGGAAAAACTGTTTTTT
CDR3 protein: CASSFNQGLGEKLFF

clone size: -
V gene: TRBV5-4
D gene: TRBD2
J gene: TRBJ2-1
CDR3 DNA: TGTGCCAGCAGCTTGGGTAGCGGGGGGTCTTGGAATGAGCAGTTCTTC
CDR3 protein: CASSLGSGGSWNEQFF

clone size: -
V gene: TRBV4-2
D gene: -
J gene: TRBJ1-2
CDR3 DNA: TGTGCCAGCAGCCAAGATCGAGGGAACGGCTACACCTTC
CDR3 protein: CASSQDRGNGYTF

clone size: once
V gene: TRBV28
D gene: TRBD2
J gene: TRBJ2-7
CDR3 DNA: TGTGCCAGCAGTTCCAGCACTAGCGGGCCTATCCCCTACGAGCAGTACTTC
CDR3 protein: CASSSSTSGPIPYEQYF

clone size: -
V gene: TRBV4-2
D gene: -
J gene: TRBJ2-1
CDR3 DNA: TGTGCCAGCAGCCAAGATAGGGGGCGGGAATTTGAGCAGTTCTTC
CDR3 protein: CASSQDRGREFEQFF

clone size: -
V gene: TRBV29-1
D gene: TRBD1
J gene: TRBJ1-2
CDR3 DNA: TGCAGCGTTGACTCGGACAGGCACTATGGCTACACCTTC
CDR3 protein: CSVDSDRHYGYTF

clone size: -
V gene: TRBV5-8
D gene: TRBD2
J gene: TRBJ2-2
CDR3 DNA: TGTGCCAGCAGCCGTACTAGCGGGGACAACACCGGGGAGCTGTTTTTT
CDR3 protein: CASSRTSGDNTGELFF

clone size: -
V gene: TRBV25-1
D gene: -
J gene: TRBJ2-6
CDR3 DNA: TGTGCCAGCAGTGAGACCCTCCCCAACGTCCTGACTTTC
CDR3 protein: CASSETLPNVLTF

clone size: -
V gene: TRBV7-9
D gene: -
J gene: TRBJ1-4
CDR3 DNA: TGTGCCAGCAGCTCCAGTCCCGGGACCCGGACGAGGACTAATGAAAAACTGTTTTTT
CDR3 protein: CASSSSPGTRTRTNEKLFF

clone size: -
V gene: TRBV5-1
D gene: -
J gene: TRBJ1-4
CDR3 DNA: TGCGCCAGCAGCTTGGACGCCAGTAATGAAAAACTGTTTTTT
CDR3 protein: CASSLDASNEKLFF

clone size: -
V gene: TRBV2
D gene: -
J gene: TRBJ2-3
CDR3 DNA: TGTGCCAGCCTTAGCGACTATACGCAGTATTTT
CDR3 protein: CASLSDYTQYF

clone size: -
V gene: TRBV15
D gene: -
J gene: TRBJ2-3
CDR3 DNA: TGTGCCACCAGCCGAAACTCTGGTAGCCCAGATACGCAGTATTTT
CDR3 protein: CATSRNSGSPDTQYF

clone size: -
V gene: TRBV29-1
D gene: -
J gene: TRBJ1-5
CDR3 DNA: TGCAGCGTTGAAAAGGGTTTCCGGCTTGGCAATCAGCCCCAGCATTTT
CDR3 protein: CSVEKGFRLGNQPQHF

clone size: -
V gene: TRBV19
D gene: -
J gene: TRBJ1-2
CDR3 DNA: TGTGCCAGTAGTATTGATGGGTCGCCTGGCTACACCTTC
CDR3 protein: CASSIDGSPGYTF

clone size: -
V gene: TRBV7-9
D gene: -
J gene: TRBJ1-2
CDR3 DNA: TGTGCCAGCAGCCGGAGGGCCGGCTATGGCTACACCTTC
CDR3 protein: CASSRRAGYGYTF

clone size: -
V gene: TRBV27
D gene: -
J gene: TRBJ1-1
CDR3 DNA: TGTGCCAGCAGTTTCAGGGGAGGAACTGAAGCTTTCTTT
CDR3 protein: CASSFRGGTEAFF

clone size: -
V gene: TRBV7-2
D gene: TRBD1
J gene: TRBJ1-2
CDR3 DNA: TGTGCCAGCAGCTGGGGGACAGGGGAGAACTATGGCTACACCTTC
CDR3 protein: CASSWGTGENYGYTF

clone size: once
V gene: TRBV27
D gene: -
J gene: TRBJ2-5
CDR3 DNA: TGTGCCAGTGGAGCAGGGATCGTGGAGACCCAGTACTTC
CDR3 protein: CASGAGIVETQYF

clone size: -
V gene: TRBV7-9
D gene: TRBD1
J gene: TRBJ1-2
CDR3 DNA: TGTGCCAGCAGCTTAGAGTCATGGGGACAGGGCTACACCTTC
CDR3 protein: CASSLESWGQGYTF

clone size: -
V gene: TRBV6-5
D gene: -
J gene: TRBJ2-7
CDR3 DNA: TGTGCCAGCAGTTACCAGGCTAGTTCCTACGAGCAGTACTTC
CDR3 protein: CASSYQASSYEQYF

clone size: -
V gene: TRBV5-4
D gene: -
J gene: TRBJ1-4
CDR3 DNA: TGTGCCAGCAGCCGGGGGGCAGGGAGAAGGGAAAAACTGTTTTTT
CDR3 protein: CASSRGAGRREKLFF

clone size: -
V gene: TRBV7-3
D gene: -
J gene: TRBJ2-2
CDR3 DNA: TGTGCCAGCAGCTTCGATGGACGGAACACCGGGGAGCTGTTTTTT
CDR3 protein: CASSFDGRNTGELFF

clone size: -
V gene: TRBV19
D gene: -
J gene: TRBJ1-4
CDR3 DNA: TGTGCCAGTAGCAGACAGCTACAATGGGAAAAACTGTTTTTT
CDR3 protein: CASSRQLQWEKLFF

clone size: -
V gene: TRBV7-6
D gene: TRBD1
J gene: TRBJ1-1
CDR3 DNA: TGTGCCAGCAGTATCGGACAGGTAAACGGAGCTGAAGCTTTCTTT
CDR3 protein: CASSIGQVNGAEAFF

clone size: -
V gene: TRBV28
D gene: TRBD1
J gene: TRBJ2-1
CDR3 DNA: TGTGCCAGCAGTTTGTTAGGGGGCCATGAGCAGTTCTTC
CDR3 protein: CASSLLGGHEQFF

clone size: -
V gene: TRBV15
D gene: TRBD1
J gene: TRBJ2-2
CDR3 DNA: TGTGCCACCAGCAGAGATAAGACAGGGGGCCGATCCGGGGAGCTGTTTTTT
CDR3 protein: CATSRDKTGGRSGELFF

clone size: -
V gene: TRBV19
D gene: TRBD2
J gene: TRBJ2-2
CDR3 DNA: TGTGCCAGTAGGGACATGCCCGGGACTAGGAACACCGGGGAGCTGTTTTTT
CDR3 protein: CASRDMPGTRNTGELFF

clone size: -
V gene: TRBV9
D gene: TRBD1
J gene: TRBJ1-2
CDR3 DNA: TGTGCCAGCAGCGCACAGACAGGGAACTATGGCTACACCTTC
CDR3 protein: CASSAQTGNYGYTF

clone size: -
V gene: TRBV3-1/TRBV3-2
D gene: -
J gene: TRBJ2-7
CDR3 DNA: TGTGCCAGCAGCCAAGGTTACGAGCAGTACTTC
CDR3 protein: CASSQGYEQYF

clone size: once
V gene: TRBV9
D gene: TRBD2
J gene: TRBJ2-2
CDR3 DNA: TGTGCCAGCAGCGTAGGTTTGGCTAGCGGCGCCGCCGAGCTGTTTTTT
CDR3 protein: CASSVGLASGAAELFF

clone size: once
V gene: TRBV20-1
D gene: -
J gene: TRBJ1-1
CDR3 DNA: TGCAGTGCTAGTCTGGGGGCAGTAGGTGAAGCTTTCTTT
CDR3 protein: CSASLGAVGEAFF

clone size: -
V gene: TRBV19
D gene: -
J gene: TRBJ2-7
CDR3 DNA: TGTGCCAGTAGTATAGGTAGGGATTACGAGCAGTACTTC
CDR3 protein: CASSIGRDYEQYF

clone size: -
V gene: TRBV28
D gene: TRBD1
J gene: TRBJ2-7
CDR3 DNA: TGTGCCAGCATCTTAGGTGCAGGGGGCTACTACGAGCAGTACTTC
CDR3 protein: CASILGAGGYYEQYF

clone size: -
V gene: TRBV20-1
D gene: -
J gene: TRBJ1-1
CDR3 DNA: TGCAGTGCTAGTGTCGGACTCACGGGGAACACTGAAGCTTTCTTT
CDR3 protein: CSASVGLTGNTEAFF

clone size: -
V gene: TRBV28
D gene: TRBD1
J gene: TRBJ1-5
CDR3 DNA: TGTGCCAGCAACCCAGGACAGGGGGTTATGAGTCAGCCCCAGCATTTT
CDR3 protein: CASNPGQGVMSQPQHF

clone size: -
V gene: TRBV27
D gene: -
J gene: TRBJ2-2
CDR3 DNA: TGTGCCAGCAGTCCCCTGGTAGGGGAGCTGTTTTTT
CDR3 protein: CASSPLVGELFF

clone size: -
V gene: TRBV6-5
D gene: -
J gene: TRBJ1-6
CDR3 DNA: TGTGCCAGCAGCCCCCTGGGGCGGACGGCTTCACCCCTCCACTTT
CDR3 protein: CASSPLGRTASPLHF

clone size: -
V gene: TRBV20-1
D gene: TRBD2
J gene: TRBJ2-1
CDR3 DNA: TGCAGTGCTAGTTTTAAGGCGGGAGGTGCCCACAATGAGCAGTTCTTC
CDR3 protein: CSASFKAGGAHNEQFF

clone size: -
V gene: TRBV2
D gene: -
J gene: TRBJ2-3
CDR3 DNA: TGTGCCAGCAGAAGGGGATTAGACGGCACAGATACGCAGTATTTT
CDR3 protein: CASRRGLDGTDTQYF

clone size: -
V gene: TRBV5-1
D gene: TRBD1
J gene: TRBJ1-6
CDR3 DNA: TGCGCCAGCAGCAGAGGACAGGATAGGGAGTCACCCCTCCACTTT
CDR3 protein: CASSRGQDRESPLHF

clone size: few
V gene: TRBV2
D gene: TRBD2
J gene: TRBJ2-3
CDR3 DNA: TGTGCCAGCAGTGAAGCCATTAGCGGGAGGGCTAGCACAGATACGCAGTATTTT
CDR3 protein: CASSEAISGRASTDTQYF

clone size: -
V gene: TRBV7-9
D gene: -
J gene: TRBJ1-4
CDR3 DNA: TGTGCCAGCAGCCTCGGGGGGCTCGAAAAACTGTTTTTT
CDR3 protein: CASSLGGLEKLFF

clone size: -
V gene: TRBV7-9
D gene: -
J gene: TRBJ1-1
CDR3 DNA: TGTGCCAGCAGCTTAGCTTATTTCGGACAGAGAAACGGCACTGAAGCTTTCTTT
CDR3 protein: CASSLAYFGQRNGTEAFF

clone size: -
V gene: TRBV7-9
D gene: -
J gene: TRBJ2-3
CDR3 DNA: TGTGCCAGCAGCTCCAAAGATACGCAGTATTTT
CDR3 protein: CASSSKDTQYF

clone size: -
V gene: TRBV5-4
D gene: -
J gene: TRBJ2-7
CDR3 DNA: TGTGCCAGCAGCCACGGGGACACTTCCTACGAGCAGTACTTC
CDR3 protein: CASSHGDTSYEQYF